This T cell receptor beta chain was profiled in a study of molecular identifiers for immune sequencing clone quantification. As previously described, bulk TCR libraries were made using listed TCR primers. TCRdb re-called the PCR reads with MiXCR, one entry per CDR3 protein. The table lists about 640,000 distinct CDR3 sequences, 20% of them singletons, with 0.85% in the top ten. The germline gives CDR1 MNHEY, CDR2 SMNVEV (reference sequence). V was cut by 0 bases and J by 3 bases, with 8 bases left in between. This CDR3 is 14 amino acids long. At least ten counts were recorded for this clonotype. This chain links TRBV27 with TRBJ1-2, with D perhaps TRBD1 (5 bases). The sequence was collected from a human donor in good health. Some libraries in this study had Jurkat cell RNA spiked in. Material: naive CD8+ T cells from blood, with Jurkat cell RNA spiked in. The subset is: FACS-sorted CD8+CD4-CCR7+CD45RA+ naive T cells. The CDR3 DNA reads TGTGCCAGCAGTTTATCGTTCAGGGACTATGGCTACACCTTC. Protein sequence: CASSLSFRDYGYTF.